The 8 T cell receptor beta chains below all came from one sample that was sequenced in a study of response to subunit inactivated influenza vaccine. MiXCR was run by TCRdb on the RT-PCR reads, yielding one entry per CDR3 protein. The data show roughly 760,000 distinct CDR3 sequences, with around 21% seen just once and 10% to 13% held by the top ten. Sample: PBMCs from blood, taken 4 to 6 days after vaccination. The receptors shown here come from a man aged 50 to 59 who received an inactivated influenza vaccine.

This clonotype was seen a handful of times. The DNA for the CDR3 is TGTGCCAGCAGCCGGACGGAAGAGACCCAGTACTTC. Its protein product is CASSRTEETQYF. This chain joins TRBV7-9 and TRBJ2-5; D uncertain. CDR3 length equals 12 residues. V gave up 5 bases and J gave up 3 bases, with 7 bases separating them. The V gene's germline CDR1 is SEHNR and CDR2 FQNEAQ (reference sequence).

This clonotype appeared many times. V is TRBV12-3 or TRBV12-4 and J is TRBJ2-5; perhaps D is TRBD1 or TRBD2 (5 bases each). CDR3 length: 12 amino acids. V was cut by 7 bases and J by 5 bases, with 11 bases left in between. The chain's CDR3 is CASKFWGETQYF. DNA of the CDR3: TGTGCCAGCAAGTTTTGGGGGGAGACCCAGTACTTC.

In this sample, this clonotype turned up many times. The rearrangement uses TRBV12-3 or TRBV12-4 and TRBJ2-3; no clear D gene. The CDR3 runs to 14 residues. V gave up 2 bases and J gave up 5 bases, with 11 bases separating them. The CDR3 here is CASSLRWMQDTQYF. CDR3 DNA sequence: TGTGCCAGCAGTTTACGATGGATGCAAGATACGCAGTATTTT.

This clonotype came up many times. The chain is built from TRBV12-3 or TRBV12-4 and TRBJ2-7; unclear D gene. CDR3 length: 15 amino acids. V was shortened by 5 bases and J by 0 bases, with 14 bases between the two germline ends. The CDR3 loop reads CASSPVDRASYEQYF. The DNA for the CDR3 is TGTGCCAGCAGTCCTGTAGATAGGGCCTCCTACGAGCAGTACTTC.

This chain links TRBV29-1 with TRBJ1-1; tentatively, D is TRBD1 (6 bases). V dropped 4 bases and J dropped 4 bases, with 10 bases sitting between them. The CDR3 spans 12 residues. Germline V CDR1 and CDR2: SQVTM, ANQGSEA. For the CDR3, the DNA is TGCAGCGTTGGGGGGGGGCCCACTGAAGCTTTCTTT. This gives the protein CSVGGGPTEAFF.

This clonotype was seen a few times. The genes are TRBV6-2 or TRBV6-3 and TRBJ2-1, with TRBD2 matching over 9 bases. CDR3 length: 16 amino acids. The J segment lost 6 bases and the V segment lost 0 bases, leaving 6 bases of the junction unmatched. Looked up from germline, CDR1 is MNHEY and CDR2 is SVGEGT. CDR3 residues: CASSYSASGRSNEQFF. CDR3 nucleotides: TGTGCCAGCAGTTACTCGGCCAGCGGGAGGTCCAATGAGCAGTTCTTC.

The chain joins TRBV7-8 to TRBJ2-1, with TRBD2 matching 10 bases. The CDR3 is made up of 15 amino acids. Per germline, CDR1 SGHVS and CDR2 FQNEAQ. V gave up 6 bases and J gave up 6 bases; unmatched junction bases: 8. The CDR3 DNA is TGTGCCAGCAGGCGACTAGCGGGTGCCAGCAATGAGCAGTTCTTC. Translation: CASRRLAGASNEQFF.

This clonotype came up many times. The chain recombines TRBV4-3 with TRBJ2-7; D call uncertain. V lost 2 bases, J lost 0 bases, and 14 bases lay in between. This CDR3 contains 16 residues. Germline values: CDR1 LGHNA, CDR2 YSLEER. The CDR3 bases are TGCGCCAGCAGCCAATTTGCCTACCTGGACTCCTACGAGCAGTACTTC. The encoded protein is CASSQFAYLDSYEQYF.